These 9 T cell receptor beta chains were sequenced from one sample in a study of blood T cell repertoires in COVID-19 (dated by TCRdb to 2019 to 2021). The library came from the immunoSEQ multiplex PCR assay. TCRdb stores this immuneACCESS table with in-frame sequences only. Part of the clones is absent; in the studies checked, under half of the shortfall reflects unresolved V genes, and no reason is known for the rest. The sample includes 150,000 to 250,000 clones, with just under 85% observed a single time. Of the sample, around 6.9% falls within the top ten clones. Material for sequencing was peripheral blood. The receptors come from a human donor with acute or convalescent COVID-19. The donor label of this sample is uncertain.

The chain combines TRBV6-5 with TRBJ1-1, with TRBD1 matching over 7 bases. Looked up from germline, CDR1 is MNHEY and CDR2 is SVGAGI. The length of the CDR3 is 14 residues. The ends lost 5 bases at V and 3 bases at J; junction bases unmatched: 6. DNA for the CDR3: TGTGCCAGCAGTCGGCCTGGGACAGACACTGAAGCTTTCTTT. Translation: CASSRPGTDTEAFF.

This clone was recorded a few times. The genes are TRBV5-1 and TRBJ2-7, with TRBD1 matching 7 bases. The V gene's germline CDR1 is SGHRS and CDR2 YFSETQ. Losses at the gene ends were 4 bases for V and 3 bases for J; bases not matched to a gene: 7. The CDR3 totals 14 residues. DNA of the CDR3: TGCGCCAGCAGCAGAAACCGGGACAGCTACGAGCAGTACTTC. Its translation is CASSRNRDSYEQYF.

The count of this clone is one. The chain couples TRBV7-3 to TRBJ2-1, with D perhaps matching TRBD1 (5 bases). The V end was cut by 6 bases, the J end by 5 bases, with 8 bases between. CDR3 length: 12 amino acids. The V gene's germline CDR1 is SGHTA and CDR2 FQGTGA. This chain's CDR3 is CASSLGDNEQFF. The DNA for the CDR3 is TGTGCCAGCAGTCTAGGGGACAATGAGCAGTTCTTC.

The chain couples TRBV27 to TRBJ1-2; D might be TRBD1 (5 bases). Germline V lookup: CDR1 MNHEY, CDR2 SMNVEV (reference sequence). V shed 3 bases and J shed 8 bases, with 13 bases lying between them. This CDR3 has 13 residues. CDR3 in amino acids: CASSFRAGGGYTF. The CDR3 region has the DNA TGTGCCAGCAGTTTTCGGGCTGGGGGGGGCTACACCTTC.

This clone turned up a few times. The CDR3 sequence: CASSLIADRYNEQFF. The CDR3 nucleotides read TGTGCCAGCAGCTTAATTGCGGACAGATACAATGAGCAGTTCTTC. The chain recombines TRBV7-3 with TRBJ2-1; TRBD1 is a possible D gene (6 bases). V lost 1 base and J 4 bases, leaving 11 bases between the germline ends. Germline V gives CDR1 SGHTA, CDR2 FQGTGA. The CDR3 contains 15 residues.

This clone was observed once. The rearrangement joins TRBV6-5 to TRBJ1-1; D gene uncertain. Germline V gene data show CDR1 as MNHEY and CDR2 as SVGAGI. The CDR3 extends over 14 amino acids. V was trimmed by 0 bases and J by 0 bases, leaving 5 bases between them. In DNA form, the CDR3 reads TGTGCCAGCAGTTACTCCGTTATGAACACTGAAGCTTTCTTT. This gives the protein CASSYSVMNTEAFF.

This CDR3 is CASSQDLQVYGYTF. CDR3 DNA sequence: TGCGCCAGCAGCCAAGATCTCCAGGTCTATGGCTACACCTTC. The chain uses TRBV4-3 and TRBJ1-2; D not resolved. The germline V gene encodes CDR1 LGHNA and CDR2 YSLEER. V lost 0 bases, J lost 4 bases, and 9 bases lay in between. The CDR3 loop spans 14 amino acids.

V is TRBV6-5 and J is TRBJ2-3, with D uncertain. Trimming pared 0 bases from V and 5 bases from J, leaving 6 bases between. The CDR3 has 13 residues. Per germline, CDR1 MNHEY and CDR2 SVGAGI. The CDR3 is CASSYSTGDTQYF. In DNA, the CDR3 is TGTGCCAGCAGTTACTCTACGGGAGATACGCAGTATTTT.

This clone was detected ten times or more. The chain has TRBV7-6 and TRBJ1-4; TRBD1 matches 8 bases. CDR3 length: 16 amino acids. V was clipped by 5 bases and J by 8 bases; unmatched bases: 13. Germline loops: CDR1 SGHVS, CDR2 FNYEAQ. The CDR3 protein is CASSPRPTGAGEKLFF. CDR3 in DNA: TGTGCCAGCAGCCCCCGTCCGACAGGGGCAGGGGAAAAACTGTTTTTT.